This TCR beta chain emerged from a study of lymphopenia after photon versus proton radiotherapy. The data were produced by immunoSEQ multiplex PCR, yet TCRdb's version contains in-frame clones alone and is incomplete. This table has 40,000 to 45,000 clones, 70% to 90% appearing once. From germline, CDR1 is SGHTA and CDR2 FQGNSA. J lost 6 bases, V lost 3 bases, and 10 bases had no gene match. The CDR3 has 15 amino acids. The receptor was derived from a woman in her seventies with pancreatic cancer. Some clones in this sample may be carry-over from other donors' samples. This chain joins TRBV7-2 and TRBJ2-5; the match to TRBD2 covers 7 bases. The starting material was peripheral blood, obtained from a patient treated with proton-based radiotherapy. In DNA form, the CDR3 reads TGTGCCAGCAGCTTGGGGGGAGCTAGCGGAAAGACCCAGTACTTC. Its translation: CASSLGGASGKTQYF.